Each of the 27 T cell receptor beta chains below was sequenced from the same sample in a study of CXCR3-negative and CXCR3-positive naive CD8 T cells. The study's findings and limits: Naive CXCR3-positive cells had TRB CDR3s more hydrophobic than those of CXCR3-negative naive cells.

UMI-labeled 5' RACE yielded the TRB cDNA libraries. TCRdb reprocessed the 5' RACE reads, keeping one entry per CDR3 protein, no DNA. This listing includes roughly 100,000 distinct CDR3 sequences. For these TCRs, the target antigens are not known. Sequencing was done on a sample of naive CXCR3+ CD8+ T cells from blood. Sample subset: CD45RO-CCR7+CD27+CD95- naive CD8+ T cells expressing CXCR3 (TNR3+). The receptors derive from a human donor in good health. Some clones in this sample may be carry-over from other donors' samples.

The chain is built from TRBV6-2 or TRBV6-3 and TRBJ2-7; TCRdb's D gene call, TRBD2, goes unchecked for lack of DNA. The CDR3 totals 16 residues. Germline assignment: CDR1 MNHEY and CDR2 SVGEGT. The CDR3 region is CASSPNAGASSYEQYF.

The chain is built from TRBV7-6 and TRBJ2-7; the D call from TCRdb, TRBD1, cannot be confirmed without DNA. The CDR3 has 15 residues. CDR1 is SGHVS, CDR2 FNYEAQ, per germline. CDR3 in amino acids: CASSLDRDISYEQYF.

This sequence joins TRBV11-2 and TRBJ2-3; with no DNA, the TCRdb D assignment of TRBD1 cannot be verified. This CDR3 has 15 residues. Germline V gene lookup returns CDR1 SGHAT and CDR2 FQNNGV. This CDR3 reads CASSYGRGGTDTQYF.

The CDR3 reads CSVEGTGAYEQYF. The gene calls are TRBV29-1 and TRBJ2-7; lacking DNA, the TRBD1 call made by TCRdb goes unchecked. Germline-derived CDR1 and CDR2 are SQVTM and ANQGSEA. There are 13 residues in the CDR3.

J is TRBJ1-1 and V is TRBV9; TCRdb calls TRBD1, which cannot be checked without DNA. Germline V gene sequence: CDR1 SGDLS, CDR2 YYNGEE. The CDR3 spans 13 residues. CDR3 in amino acids: CASSVQGMGEAFF. The variable domain in full, with the rest retrieved from reference TRBV9 and TRBJ1-1, is DSGVTQTPKHLITATGQRVTLRCSPRSGDLSVYWYQQSLDQGLQFLIQYYNGEERAKGNILERFSAQQFPDLHSELNLSSLELGDSALYFCASSVQGMGEAFFGQGTRLTVV.

This rearrangement joins TRBV6-5 to TRBJ1-5. This CDR3 region has 13 residues. CDR1 is MNHEY, CDR2 SVGAGI, per germline. This CDR3 reads CASRGGGNQPQHF.

The chain joins TRBV2 to TRBJ2-5; TCRdb lists TRBD2, though no DNA is available to test this call. Germline V gene sequence: CDR1 SNHLY, CDR2 FYNNEI. The CDR3 runs 13 residues. CDR3 loop: CASKASGGETQYF.

The chain couples TRBV7-9 to TRBJ2-4; there is no DNA to check the TCRdb D call of TRBD1. CDR1 and CDR2 (germline): SEHNR, FQNEAQ (reference sequence). The CDR3 length is 13 residues. Here the CDR3 reads CASSTQGFDIQYF.

The genes are TRBV28 and TRBJ1-5; absent DNA, TCRdb's TRBD1 call cannot be checked. The CDR3 runs to 15 residues. The germline V gene encodes CDR1 MDHEN and CDR2 SYDVKM. CDR3 region: CASSLSWGVDQPQHF.

This chain connects TRBV7-2 to TRBJ2-5; the D gene TCRdb calls, TRBD1, cannot be checked with no DNA. Per the germline V gene, CDR1 is SGHTA and CDR2 is FQGNSA. CDR3 length equals 15 residues. CDR3 sequence reads: CASSHPQGVQETQYF. Full variable domain (rest looked up from reference TRBV7-2 and TRBJ2-5): GAGVSQSPSNKVTEKGKDVELRCDPISGHTALYWYRQSLGQGLEFLIYFQGNSAPDKSGLPSDRFSAERTGGSVSTLTIQRTQQEDSAVYLCASSHPQGVQETQYFGPGTRLLVL.

The rearrangement joins TRBV30 to TRBJ1-1; TCRdb proposes TRBD1, but this gene call is untestable without DNA. CDR1 and CDR2 (germline): GTSNPN, SVGIG (reference sequence). The CDR3 is 14 residues long. The CDR3 sequence is CAWRTGTGNTEAFF.

The chain recombines TRBV4-1 with TRBJ1-1; lacking DNA, the TRBD1 call made by TCRdb goes unchecked. Germline lookup yields CDR1 MGHRA and CDR2 YSYEKL. The CDR3 covers 15 residues. The CDR3 is CASSQDLDSLTEAFF.

The V gene is TRBV5-1, the J gene TRBJ2-7; without DNA, the TCRdb call of TRBD1 cannot be checked. Germline loops: CDR1 SGHRS, CDR2 YFSETQ. The CDR3 covers 18 residues. CDR3 region: CASSPGGTLQRDGYEQYF.

V and J are TRBV6-5 and TRBJ2-7; the TCRdb D gene call, TRBD1, has no DNA to confirm it. CDR3 length: 14 residues. Germline V gene lookup returns CDR1 MNHEY and CDR2 SVGAGI. This CDR3 reads CASSYFQGRLEQYF.

This sequence joins TRBV5-1 and TRBJ1-1. This CDR3 has 13 residues. Germline-derived CDR1 and CDR2 are SGHRS and YFSETQ. CDR3: CASSLIMNTEAFF. Full variable domain (outside the CDR3, taken from reference TRBV5-1 and TRBJ1-1): KAGVTQTPRYLIKTRGQQVTLSCSPISGHRSVSWYQQTPGQGLQFLFEYFSETQRNKGNFPGRFSGRQFSNSRSEMNVSTLELGDSALYLCASSLIMNTEAFFGQGTRLTVV.

The chain couples TRBV6-2 or TRBV6-3 to TRBJ2-3; TCRdb indicates TRBD1, and absent DNA this call remains unverified. This CDR3 spans 15 amino acids. Per the germline V gene, CDR1 is MNHEY and CDR2 is SVGEGT. The CDR3 reads CASSFRDRGSDTQYF.

The rearrangement joins TRBV3-1 to TRBJ2-5; as DNA is missing, the TRBD2 call by TCRdb cannot be tested. Germline CDR1 and CDR2: LGHDT and YNNKEL (reference sequence). This CDR3 has 15 residues. The CDR3 spells CASSLRDSGQETQYF.

This rearrangement joins TRBV21-1 to TRBJ2-1; TCRdb proposes TRBD1, but this gene call is untestable without DNA. TRBV21-1 is annotated as a pseudogene. There are 17 residues in the CDR3. CDR3 sequence reads: CASSKGPRESSYNEQFF.

The chain carries TRBV12-3 or TRBV12-4 and TRBJ2-7; the D call from TCRdb, TRBD2, cannot be confirmed without DNA. The CDR3 sequence is 13 residues long. CDR3 in amino acids: CASSYGRVSEQYF.

This chain links TRBV6-2 or TRBV6-3 with TRBJ2-2; TCRdb returns TRBD2, unconfirmable since there is no DNA. This CDR3 region has 16 residues. Germline CDR1 is MNHEY and CDR2 is SVGEGT. This chain's CDR3 is CASSSGLASNTGELFF.

This rearrangement joins TRBV28 to TRBJ2-1; as DNA is missing, the TRBD1 call by TCRdb cannot be tested. The CDR3 runs to 12 residues. Germline values: CDR1 MDHEN, CDR2 SYDVKM. The CDR3 spells CASSLFAGSKFF.

The gene calls are TRBV7-6 and TRBJ2-7; the TCRdb call, TRBD1, lacks DNA for checking. There are 14 residues in the CDR3. Germline V gives CDR1 SGHVS, CDR2 FNYEAQ. The CDR3 reads CASSTGPGGYEQYF.

This sequence joins TRBV25-1 and TRBJ1-2. The CDR3 loop spans 13 amino acids. Per germline, CDR1 MGHDK and CDR2 SYGVNS. CDR3 sequence reads: CASSGYSKSGYTF.

The chain has TRBV7-6 and TRBJ2-1; checking the TCRdb D call of TRBD1 is not possible without DNA. Germline V gives CDR1 SGHVS, CDR2 FNYEAQ. This CDR3 has 14 residues. The CDR3 sequence: CASSFPGALNEQFF.

The CDR3 loop reads CASILTQSERFF. The chain uses TRBV21-1 and TRBJ2-1; TCRdb indicates TRBD2, and absent DNA this call remains unverified. TRBV21-1 is a recognized pseudogene. The CDR3 loop spans 12 amino acids.

This chain links TRBV28 with TRBJ2-3; the D gene TCRdb calls, TRBD1, cannot be checked with no DNA. This CDR3 is built from 15 residues. The V gene's germline CDR1 is MDHEN and CDR2 SYDVKM. The CDR3 loop reads CASSYNGANTDTQYF.

The chain has TRBV5-1 and TRBJ2-7; TCRdb designates TRBD2, a call that cannot be tested without DNA. The CDR3 consists of 15 residues. From germline, CDR1 is SGHRS and CDR2 YFSETQ. CDR3 residues: CASSESGSPIYEQYF.